This T cell receptor (beta chain) was documented in a study of identifying expanded T cells in peripheral blood. Points from the study as a whole: Variance in clone template counts between roughly 2-week samples significantly increased with total template count across all healthy donors.

Profiling relied on immunoSEQ multiplex PCR, and the TCRdb table lists in-frame clones only, not all of them. The sample lists around 60,000 clones; under 85% were seen once. Turning to this clone: No antigen is known for it.

Healthy donors had no documented immune events, such as infections, while sampled. This CDR3 has 13 amino acids. The sequencing sample was made of blood. This receptor was identified in a person aged 18-70 years in good health. The chain combines TRBV21-1 with TRBJ1-1. TRBV21-1 counts as a pseudogene. CDR3 residues: CARAGSGGAEAFF. The CDR3 bases are TGTGCCAGAGCGGGTTCGGGGGGCGCTGAAGCTTTCTTT.